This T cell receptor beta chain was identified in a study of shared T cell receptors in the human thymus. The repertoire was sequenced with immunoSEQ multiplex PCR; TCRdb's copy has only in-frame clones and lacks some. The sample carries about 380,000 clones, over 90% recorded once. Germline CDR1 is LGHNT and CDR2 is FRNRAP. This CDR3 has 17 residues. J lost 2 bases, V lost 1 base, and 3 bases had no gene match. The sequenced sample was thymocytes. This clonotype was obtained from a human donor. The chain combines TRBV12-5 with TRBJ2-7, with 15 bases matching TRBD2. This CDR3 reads CASGLAGLAGGPYEQYF. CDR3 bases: TGTGCTAGTGGTTTGGCGGGACTAGCGGGAGGCCCCTACGAGCAGTACTTC. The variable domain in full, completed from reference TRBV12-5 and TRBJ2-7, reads DARVTQTPRHKVTEMGQEVTMRCQPILGHNTVFWYRQTMMQGLELLAYFRNRAPLDDSGMPKDRFSAEMPDATLATLKIQPSEPRDSAVYFCASGLAGLAGGPYEQYFGPGTRLTVT.